This passage covers 32 T cell receptor beta chains from one sample sequenced in a study of T cell changes during pregnancy in multiple sclerosis. Measured with immunoSEQ multiplex PCR; TCRdb has only the in-frame clones, and not every one. Of 40,000 to 45,000 clones in the sample, 85% to 95% were seen once. The sample comprised peripheral blood. These receptors were obtained from a female donor with multiple sclerosis, enrolled in a pregnancy study.

The gene calls are TRBV27 and TRBJ1-4; maybe TRBD1 (6 bases). The CDR3 covers 14 residues. V was trimmed by 3 bases and J by 6 bases, leaving 11 bases between them. Germline V gene sequence: CDR1 MNHEY, CDR2 SMNVEV (reference sequence). The DNA for the CDR3 is TGTGCCAGCAGTTTTAGACAGGCTGATGAAAAACTGTTTTTT. Encoded protein: CASSFRQADEKLFF.

This rearrangement joins TRBV5-1 to TRBJ2-1, with TRBD2 as a possible D gene (6 bases). V dropped 4 bases and J dropped 2 bases, with 13 bases sitting between them. Per germline, CDR1 SGHRS and CDR2 YFSETQ. CDR3 length: 15 residues. The CDR3 sequence: CASSTGLATYNEQFF. The CDR3 DNA reads TGCGCCAGCAGCACGGGACTCGCCACCTACAATGAGCAGTTCTTC.

V is TRBV4-1 and J is TRBJ1-1, with 7 bases that match TRBD1. Germline-derived CDR1 and CDR2 are MGHRA and YSYEKL. This CDR3 region has 14 residues. V lost 7 bases, J lost 1 base, and 6 bases stayed unmatched. CDR3 nucleotide sequence: TGCGCCAGCAAACAGACAGGGACGAACACTGAAGCTTTCTTT. Protein product: CASKQTGTNTEAFF.

The V call is TRBV28, the J call TRBJ2-1; 11 nucleotides match TRBD2. The V segment lost 7 bases and the J segment 12 bases; nucleotides outside the gene matches: 11. The germline CDR1 and CDR2 sequences are MDHEN and SYDVKM. The CDR3 sequence is 14 residues long. The DNA of the CDR3 is TGTGCCAGCACCCAAGGGACTAGCGGCTCGCGGCAGTTCTTC. It encodes CASTQGTSGSRQFF.

In its sample, this clone was seen once. The chain carries TRBV4-1 and TRBJ2-7; D gene ambiguous. Deletions cut 0 bases from V and 3 bases from J, with 9 bases between. Looked up from germline, CDR1 is MGHRA and CDR2 is YSYEKL. CDR3 length equals 14 residues. CDR3 nucleotide sequence: TGCGCCAGCAGCCAAGAACTAACCTACTACGAGCAGTACTTC. Its protein product is CASSQELTYYEQYF.

The rearrangement links TRBV5-6 to TRBJ1-3; 8 bases are shared with TRBD1. Trimming removed 5 bases from V and 4 bases from J; junction bases left unmatched: 8. Per the germline V gene, CDR1 is SGHDT and CDR2 is YYEEEE. This CDR3 is 15 amino acids long. The CDR3 coding sequence is TGTGCCAGCAGGCATCAGACAGGGGACGGAAACACCATATATTTT. Translating it yields CASRHQTGDGNTIYF.

This chain uses TRBV23-1 with TRBJ2-7, with TRBD2 matching over 8 bases. TRBV23-1 is an ORF; its function is uncertain. This CDR3 contains 20 residues. V lost 4 bases and J lost 6; bases outside the gene matches: 26. The CDR3 coding sequence is TGCGCCAGCAGTCTAACGTCGACTAGCGCCGCGTCTCCGGTGTTCTGCGAGCAGTACTTC. Its protein product is CASSLTSTSAASPVFCEQYF.

The chain joins TRBV7-9 to TRBJ2-3, with D possibly being TRBD2 (5 bases). This CDR3 is built from 16 residues. The V gene's germline CDR1 is SEHNR and CDR2 FQNEAQ (reference sequence). The ends were cut back, 3 bases at V and 0 bases at J, with 13 bases in the middle. CDR3 region: CASSFGADWSTDTQYF. CDR3 DNA sequence: TGTGCCAGCAGCTTCGGCGCGGACTGGAGCACAGATACGCAGTATTTT.

The chain combines TRBV5-1 with TRBJ1-4, with 7 positions matching TRBD1. Germline CDR1 and CDR2: SGHRS and YFSETQ. The CDR3 contains 14 residues. The ends lost 4 bases at V and 8 bases at J; junction bases unmatched: 8. The CDR3 spells CASSQTGVGEKLFF. The CDR3, as DNA: TGCGCCAGCAGCCAAACAGGGGTAGGGGAAAAACTGTTTTTT.

This clone has a single count. This chain connects TRBV5-1 to TRBJ2-5; D tentatively fits TRBD1 or TRBD2 (7 bases each). V was cut by 4 bases and J by 2 bases, with 21 bases left in between. Germline CDR1 and CDR2: SGHRS and YFSETQ. The CDR3 loop spans 17 amino acids. The CDR3 region is CASSPRTGSGRQETQYF. The CDR3 DNA reads as TGCGCCAGCAGCCCTCGGACAGGATCCGGGAGGCAAGAGACCCAGTACTTC.

The J gene is TRBJ2-3, the V gene TRBV10-1; 10 positions match TRBD2. V dropped 3 bases and J dropped 2; count of bases not matched to a gene: 2. In germline, CDR1 is WNHNN, CDR2 SYGVQD (reference sequence). The CDR3 runs to 15 residues. Here the CDR3 DNA reads TGCGCCAGCAGTGATACTAGCGGGAACACAGATACGCAGTATTTT. This sequence encodes CASSDTSGNTDTQYF.

The J gene is TRBJ2-1, the V gene TRBV25-1; tentatively, D is TRBD1 (6 bases). CDR1 and CDR2 (germline): MGHDK, SYGVNS. The CDR3 length is 12 residues. The V end was cut by 4 bases, the J end by 13 bases, with 14 bases between. The CDR3 protein is CASSGPGQTQFF. In DNA form, the CDR3 reads TGTGCCAGCAGTGGACCGGGACAAACTCAGTTCTTC.

The chain carries TRBV27 and TRBJ2-7; 12 positions agree with TRBD2. J was trimmed by 2 bases and V by 6 bases; bases with no gene match: 2. CDR1 and CDR2 from the germline V gene are MNHEY and SMNVEV (reference sequence). This CDR3 has 14 amino acids. CDR3 DNA: TGTGCCAGCAGGAGACTAGCGGGGGCCTACGAGCAGTACTTC. Its protein is CASRRLAGAYEQYF.

This chain uses TRBV7-9 with TRBJ1-4, with D unresolved. In germline, CDR1 is SEHNR, CDR2 FQNEAQ (reference sequence). The length of the CDR3 is 14 residues. V was shortened by 5 bases and J by 5 bases, with 12 bases between the two germline ends. The CDR3 spells CASSPSSGNEKLFF. Written as DNA, the CDR3 is TGTGCCAGCAGCCCCTCGTCCGGAAATGAAAAACTGTTTTTT.

The CDR3 DNA is TGTGCCAGCAGCTCCCAGGGTGTGAACGAGCAGTACTTC. Its translation is CASSSQGVNEQYF. The chain joins TRBV7-2 to TRBJ2-7, with D possibly TRBD1 on 5 matching bases. The V gene lost 4 bases and the J gene lost 5 bases, with 12 bases spanning the gap. The germline CDR1 and CDR2 sequences are SGHTA and FQGNSA. The CDR3 totals 13 residues.

The rearrangement links TRBV5-1 to TRBJ2-4; 9 bases are a match to TRBD2. Germline values: CDR1 SGHRS, CDR2 YFSETQ. This CDR3 has 17 residues. V was clipped by 4 bases and J by 7 bases; unmatched bases: 15. The CDR3 coding sequence is TGCGCCAGCAGCCGCGAGGGGGCGGGAGGGCCGGCGAACATTCAGTACTTC. Residues: CASSREGAGGPANIQYF.

The genes are TRBV10-3 and TRBJ2-4, with TRBD1 matching 7 bases. The trim removed 2 bases at V and 7 bases at J, leaving 8 bases unmatched. Germline loops: CDR1 ENHRY, CDR2 SYGVKD. This CDR3 region has 15 residues. CDR3: CAISEKTGTVNIQYF. CDR3 nucleotides: TGTGCCATCAGTGAGAAGACAGGGACGGTGAACATTCAGTACTTC.

This sequence joins TRBV2 and TRBJ2-2; D is perhaps TRBD1 (5 bases). The length of the CDR3 is 11 residues. The V and J ends lost 7 bases and 6 bases respectively, with 6 bases between them. Germline V lookup: CDR1 SNHLY, CDR2 FYNNEI. The chain's CDR3 is CASTGSGELFF. CDR3 coding DNA: TGTGCCAGCACAGGGTCCGGGGAGCTGTTTTTT.

The CDR3 reads CAWSVRGIEAFF. The DNA for the CDR3 is TGTGCCTGGAGTGTACGGGGGATTGAAGCTTTCTTT. This sequence joins TRBV30 and TRBJ1-1; D might be TRBD1 (5 bases). In germline, CDR1 is GTSNPN, CDR2 SVGIG (reference sequence). The ends were cut back, 0 bases at V and 7 bases at J, with 9 bases in the middle. The CDR3 has 12 residues.

CDR3 DNA: TGTGCCAGCAGACCCCAGGGACCGACTGCTGAAGCTTTCTTT. It is translated as CASRPQGPTAEAFF. This chain joins TRBV6-5 and TRBJ1-1, with TRBD1 as a possible D gene (5 bases). Trimming removed 6 bases from V and 6 bases from J, with 17 bases in between. The germline V gene has CDR1 MNHEY and CDR2 SVGAGI. The CDR3 runs 14 residues.

The chain recombines TRBV27 with TRBJ2-7, with D perhaps being TRBD1 or TRBD2 (5 bases each). Germline CDR1 MNHEY, CDR2 SMNVEV (reference sequence). The length of the CDR3 is 13 residues. The germline V and J ends were trimmed by 2 bases and 5 bases, with 10 bases remaining between them. The CDR3 DNA follows: TGTGCCAGCAGTTTACTGGGGGTGGACGAGCAGTACTTC. Translated, it gives CASSLLGVDEQYF.

The V gene is TRBV6-1, the J gene TRBJ2-2, with 7 bases fitting TRBD1. The length of the CDR3 is 14 residues. After removal of 8 bases from V and 3 bases from J, the junction contained 6 bases not matched to a gene. CDR1 and CDR2 from the germline V gene are MNHNS and SASEGT. The CDR3 is CASAVGQYTGELFF. The CDR3 DNA sequence: TGTGCCAGCGCCGTGGGACAGTACACCGGGGAGCTGTTTTTT.

The CDR3 nucleotides are TGTGCCAGTAGACATCGCCCACAGATGAACACTGAAGCTTTCTTT. Translating it yields CASRHRPQMNTEAFF. V is TRBV19 and J is TRBJ1-1; D unresolved. Deletions cut 6 bases from V and 0 bases from J, with 14 bases between. Germline assignment: CDR1 LNHDA and CDR2 SQIVND (reference sequence). The CDR3 extends over 15 amino acids.

The chain employs TRBV6-1 and TRBJ1-3; D not resolved. The germline gives CDR1 MNHNS, CDR2 SASEGT. This CDR3 is built from 16 residues. Trimming took off 1 base at V and 0 bases at J, with 10 bases between the two ends. In DNA form, the CDR3 reads TGTGCCAGCAGTGAAGGGAACGTTAACTCTGGAAACACCATATATTTT. Translated: CASSEGNVNSGNTIYF.

The V call is TRBV4-3, the J call TRBJ2-1, with 12 nucleotides matching TRBD2. The CDR3 contains 18 residues. Germline CDR1 and CDR2: LGHNA and YSLEER. The junction had 9 bases not matched to a gene; V was cut back by 1 base and J by 5 bases. CDR3 amino acids: CASSQVVGGLAGNNEQFF. For the CDR3, the DNA is TGCGCCAGCAGCCAAGTGGTGGGAGGACTAGCGGGGAACAATGAGCAGTTCTTC.

A few counts support this clone. The chain uses TRBV21-1 and TRBJ2-7; the D segment call TRBD1 is taken from the table without a DNA check. TRBV21-1 has pseudogene status. The CDR3 extends over 14 amino acids. The CDR3 reads CASSKGGQNYEQYF. CDR3 sequence (DNA): TGTGCCAGCAGCAAAGGTGGGCAAAACTACGAGCAGTACTTC.

The chain is built from TRBV18 and TRBJ1-4; 7 bases map to TRBD1. After removal of 6 bases from V and 5 bases from J, the junction contained 6 bases not matched to a gene. There are 14 residues in the CDR3. Germline V gene data show CDR1 as KGHSH and CDR2 as LQKENI. CDR3 residues: CASSRDSKNEKLFF. The CDR3 region has the DNA TGTGCCAGCTCCCGGGACAGTAAGAATGAAAAACTGTTTTTT.

The CDR3 DNA follows: TGTGCCAGCAGCGGGGGACAGACTAATGAAAAACTGTTTTTT. It codes for CASSGGQTNEKLFF. The V gene is TRBV7-8, the J gene TRBJ1-4, with 7 bases fitting TRBD1. The V gene's germline CDR1 is SGHVS and CDR2 FQNEAQ. V trimming: 5 bases; J trimming: 2 bases; junction bases outside the gene matches: 2. This CDR3 is 14 amino acids long.

The V call is TRBV19, the J call TRBJ1-5, with TRBD1 identical over 8 bases. The V and J ends lost 6 bases and 6 bases, in that order; junction bases with no gene match: 4. CDR1 and CDR2 from the germline V gene are LNHDA and SQIVND (reference sequence). The CDR3 has 13 residues. CDR3 DNA: TGTGCCAGTAGAGACAGGGGAAGTCAGCCCCAGCATTTT. Protein product: CASRDRGSQPQHF.

The chain joins TRBV4-1 to TRBJ2-2; D perhaps matches TRBD1 (6 bases). Germline CDR1 and CDR2: MGHRA and YSYEKL. Trimming removed 3 bases from V and 5 bases from J, with 16 bases in between. The CDR3 has 16 amino acids. The CDR3 region has the DNA TGCGCCAGCAGCCACTCACGACAGGAAGAGACCGGGGAGCTGTTTTTT. Its protein is CASSHSRQEETGELFF.

The chain is built from TRBV21-1 and TRBJ2-3. TRBV21-1 is shown as a pseudogene. The CDR3 runs to 17 residues. CDR3 protein: CASSTPPDREGLDTQYF. The CDR3 nucleotides are TGTGCCAGCAGCACCCCACCCGACAGGGAGGGGCTAGATACGCAGTATTTT.

V usage is TRBV28 and J usage is TRBJ1-1, with 7 bases lining up with TRBD1. The CDR3 spans 14 residues. Unmatched junction bases numbered 6, after V lost 6 bases and J lost 2 bases. Germline CDR1 and CDR2: MDHEN and SYDVKM. CDR3 nucleotide sequence: TGTGCCAGCAGGTGGGGGACAGCTAACACTGAAGCTTTCTTT. This gives the protein CASRWGTANTEAFF.